The rows below give T cell receptor beta chains drawn from one sample of a study of T cell changes during pregnancy in multiple sclerosis. Sequenced by immunoSEQ multiplex PCR; TCRdb stores in-frame clones only, minus some. The table includes roughly 100,000 clones, about 89% detected once. This specimen was peripheral blood, taken before pregnancy. The source of these receptors is a female donor with multiple sclerosis, enrolled in a pregnancy study. Each CDR3 is given with its conserved first and last residue. The order of the fields is J gene, clone size, D gene, V gene, CDR3 protein, CDR3 DNA. The D gene is left open where the match is weak. Clone size is not always given. Where it is, it says once, few, many or a class for expanded clones.

TRBJ2-2,.,TRBD1,TRBV9,CASSARTGTVTGELFF,TGTGCCAGCAGCGCCCGGACAGGGACGGTCACCGGGGAGCTGTTTTTT
TRBJ1-5,.,TRBD1,TRBV5-6,CASSQAGDSWNQPQHF,TGTGCCAGCAGCCAGGCCGGGGACAGTTGGAATCAGCCCCAGCATTTT
TRBJ1-3,.,.,TRBV6-5,CASSYSRIRPGNTIYF,TGTGCCAGCAGTTACAGCCGAATCAGGCCCGGAAACACCATATATTTT
TRBJ1-1,.,TRBD1,TRBV30,CAWTWDSNTEAFF,TGTGCCTGGACTTGGGACAGTAACACTGAAGCTTTCTTT
TRBJ2-7,.,TRBD2,TRBV18,CASSPQREGYEQYF,TGTGCCAGCTCACCACAGCGGGAGGGCTACGAGCAGTACTTC
TRBJ2-1,.,TRBD2,TRBV13,CASSLVVGGAFNEQFF,TGTGCCAGCAGCTTAGTCGTCGGGGGGGCCTTCAATGAGCAGTTCTTC
TRBJ2-3,once,TRBD2,TRBV6-4,CASSPGLAGTDTQYF,TGTGCCAGCAGTCCGGGACTAGCGGGAACAGATACGCAGTATTTT
TRBJ1-2,.,.,TRBV11-3,CAIKGWGGGYTF,TGTGCCATTAAGGGCTGGGGGGGCGGCTACACCTTC
TRBJ2-7,.,TRBD2,TRBV6-1,CASSGRITGTSGYEQYF,TGTGCCAGCAGTGGAAGGATTACGGGGACTAGCGGCTACGAGCAGTACTTC
TRBJ2-3,.,.,TRBV7-9,CASSSGQRDTDTQYF,TGTGCCAGCAGCTCGGGACAACGGGACACAGATACGCAGTATTTT
TRBJ1-1,.,.,TRBV19,CASSIQGQMNTEAFF,TGTGCCAGTAGTATACAGGGTCAAATGAACACTGAAGCTTTCTTT
TRBJ1-5,.,.,TRBV28,CASSGGRGLLGNQPQHF,TGTGCCAGCAGTGGGGGCAGGGGTTTGTTGGGCAATCAGCCCCAGCATTTT
TRBJ1-2,.,.,TRBV10-1,CASSVFPQGNYGYTF,TGCGCCAGCAGTGTTTTCCCTCAGGGGAACTATGGCTACACCTTC
TRBJ1-2,.,.,TRBV28,CASSFDSNYGYTF,TGTGCCAGCAGTTTCGACAGCAACTATGGCTACACCTTC
TRBJ1-5,few,.,TRBV12-5,CASALGAGNQPQHF,TGTGCTAGTGCCTTGGGGGCAGGCAATCAGCCCCAGCATTTT
TRBJ1-5,.,TRBD1,TRBV27,CASTPTGSLQPQHF,TGTGCCAGCACCCCGACAGGGTCTCTTCAGCCCCAGCATTTT
TRBJ1-1,few,.,TRBV29-1,CSVEAGMNTEAFF,TGCAGCGTTGAGGCAGGAATGAACACTGAAGCTTTCTTT
TRBJ2-1,.,TRBD1,TRBV11-3,CASSPGDRSEQFF,TGTGCCAGCAGCCCAGGGGACAGGAGTGAGCAGTTCTTC
TRBJ2-1,.,TRBD2,TRBV30,CAWSRMSSGRAGNEQFF,TGTGCCTGGAGTCGTATGTCGAGCGGGAGGGCCGGGAATGAGCAGTTCTTC
TRBJ2-7,.,TRBD2,TRBV10-3,CAITSPGGSYEQYF,TGTGCCATCACTTCTCCGGGGGGCTCCTACGAGCAGTACTTC
TRBJ1-1,.,.,TRBV5-1,CASSLGGLNTEAFF,TGCGCCAGCAGCTTGGGCGGCTTAAACACTGAAGCTTTCTTT
TRBJ2-2,.,.,TRBV19,CASRGVGTGELFF,TGTGCCAGTAGAGGGGTGGGGACCGGGGAGCTGTTTTTT
TRBJ1-5,.,TRBD1,TRBV30,CAWSAGTGYSQPQHF,TGTGCCTGGAGCGCAGGGACAGGGTATTCTCAGCCCCAGCATTTT
TRBJ2-2,once,TRBD1,TRBV5-4,CASSFDRDTGELFF,TGTGCCAGCAGCTTTGACAGGGACACCGGGGAGCTGTTTTTT
TRBJ1-1,.,.,TRBV7-9,CASSLMTAPEAFF,TGTGCCAGCAGCTTAATGACAGCCCCTGAAGCTTTCTTT
TRBJ2-7,.,TRBD1,TRBV6-1,CASNPDRAYEQYF,TGTGCCAGCAATCCGGACAGGGCCTACGAGCAGTACTTC
TRBJ1-2,.,.,TRBV28,CASRDPGNRHGYTF,TGTGCCAGCAGGGACCCAGGAAACAGGCATGGCTACACCTTC
TRBJ2-1,.,TRBD2,TRBV4-1,CASSQAGGTYNEQFF,TGCGCCAGCAGCCAGGCGGGAGGGACCTACAATGAGCAGTTCTTC
TRBJ2-7,.,.,TRBV4-3,CASSQDHGGTLYEQYF,TGCGCCAGCAGCCAAGATCACGGAGGGACCCTCTACGAGCAGTACTTC
TRBJ1-2,once,TRBD1,TRBV6-5,CASSYDRGTTSYGYTF,TGTGCCAGCAGTTACGACAGGGGTACAACTTCCTATGGCTACACCTTC
TRBJ2-7,.,.,TRBV28,CASSFLYPPSGNPRYEQYF,TGTGCCAGCAGTTTTTTATACCCCCCCAGCGGAAACCCTCGCTACGAGCAGTACTTC
TRBJ1-2,.,.,TRBV6-1,CASSERQGGDYGYTF,TGTGCCAGCAGTGAACGTCAGGGAGGCGACTATGGCTACACCTTC
TRBJ1-1,once,TRBD1,TRBV15,CATSRGQGSTEAFF,TGTGCCACCAGCAGAGGACAGGGGAGCACTGAAGCTTTCTTT
TRBJ2-1,.,TRBD1,TRBV10-3,CATGGQGSYNEQFF,TGTGCCACCGGGGGACAGGGCTCCTACAATGAGCAGTTCTTC
TRBJ1-5,.,TRBD1,TRBV7-8,CASSFIRQGPLNQPQHF,TGTGCCAGCAGCTTCATCAGACAGGGCCCCCTCAATCAGCCCCAGCATTTT
TRBJ1-3,.,TRBD1,TRBV5-1,CASSPGQAGNTIYF,TGCGCCAGCAGCCCCGGACAGGCTGGAAACACCATATATTTT
TRBJ1-1,.,.,TRBV5-1,CASSLDGTVTEAFF,TGCGCCAGCAGCTTGGATGGTACAGTCACTGAAGCTTTCTTT
TRBJ2-7,once,TRBD2,TRBV13,CASSTLRTSGIDYEQYF,TGTGCCAGCAGCACCCTTCGGACTAGCGGGATAGACTACGAGCAGTACTTC
TRBJ1-1,few,.,TRBV21-1,CASSTWWETEAFF,TGTGCCAGCAGCACCTGGTGGGAGACAGAAGCTTTCTTT
TRBJ2-7,.,.,TRBV10-1,CARGGTKIPYEQYF,TGCGCCAGGGGCGGGACCAAAATTCCCTACGAGCAGTACTTC
TRBJ2-7,.,TRBD1,TRBV15,CATSRRQGQGRSYEQYF,TGTGCCACCAGCAGACGACAGGGACAGGGGAGGAGTTACGAGCAGTACTTC
TRBJ2-3,.,TRBD2,TRBV9,CASSSRLAGELDTQYF,TGTGCCAGCAGCTCGCGACTAGCGGGAGAGTTAGATACGCAGTATTTT
TRBJ2-2,.,TRBD1,TRBV30,CAWRTGTGIGELFF,TGTGCCTGGAGGACCGGGACAGGAATCGGGGAGCTGTTTTTT
TRBJ1-1,.,TRBD1,TRBV11-2,CASSIDRVTEAFF,TGTGCCAGCAGCATCGACAGGGTTACTGAAGCTTTCTTT
TRBJ2-1,.,.,TRBV7-8,CASSLGRDPYNEQFF,TGTGCCAGCAGCCTAGGGCGGGACCCCTACAATGAGCAGTTCTTC
TRBJ2-1,.,.,TRBV5-1,CASSLGGGGPNEQFF,TGCGCCAGCAGCTTGGGTGGGGGAGGACCTAATGAGCAGTTCTTC
TRBJ2-3,.,TRBD2,TRBV5-5,CASSYLSGSATDTQYF,TGTGCCAGCAGCTATCTTAGCGGGAGTGCCACAGATACGCAGTATTTT
TRBJ2-3,.,TRBD2,TRBV5-1,CASSMSLGRSGADTQYF,TGCGCCAGCAGCATGTCCCTGGGGCGTAGCGGGGCAGATACGCAGTATTTT
TRBJ1-2,.,.,TRBV28,CASSLSGGSNYGYTF,TGTGCCAGCAGTTTATCGGGCGGGTCTAACTATGGCTACACCTTC
TRBJ2-7,.,.,TRBV7-3,CASSLTGSEGEQYF,TGTGCCAGCAGCTTAACGGGGAGTGAAGGCGAGCAGTACTTC
TRBJ2-5,.,.,TRBV5-6,CASSLWRVETQYF,TGTGCCAGCAGCTTGTGGAGGGTTGAGACCCAGTACTTC
TRBJ2-7,.,.,TRBV7-2,CASSLRLGSFNEQYF,TGTGCCAGCAGCTTGCGACTAGGCAGTTTTAACGAGCAGTACTTC
TRBJ2-1,.,.,TRBV11-2,CASSLWAGNEQFF,TGTGCCAGCAGCTTATGGGCAGGAAATGAGCAGTTCTTC
TRBJ2-1,.,TRBD1,TRBV5-1,CASSSDRADHEQFF,TGCGCCAGCAGCTCGGACAGGGCCGACCATGAGCAGTTCTTC